This record concerns one T cell receptor (beta chain) sequence. TCRdb keeps only in-frame clones here, not all; method: immunoSEQ multiplex PCR. The top ten clones hold approximately 45% of a sample with about 110,000 clones, nearly 90% of them seen once. These data originate in a study of T cell responses to AZD1222 COVID-19 vaccine. The sequences come from peripheral blood, collected 28 days after the second AZD1222 dose. The source of this sequence is an adult who received the AZD1222 COVID-19 vaccine.

For the CDR3, the DNA is TGCGCCAGCAGCTTGGAAGGGGCGCGCGAGCAGTACTTC. Protein sequence: CASSLEGAREQYF. The rearrangement joins TRBV5-1 to TRBJ2-7, with a tentative D call TRBD1 (5 bases). The CDR3 is 13 residues long. CDR1 and CDR2 (germline): SGHRS, YFSETQ. Trimming pared 0 bases from V and 6 bases from J, leaving 10 bases between.